The 25 T cell receptor beta chains below all came from one sample that was sequenced in a study of blood T cell repertoires in COVID-19. The protocol was immunoSEQ multiplex PCR, while the TCRdb copy is restricted to in-frame clones and leaves out a portion. The table shows some 260,000 clones, with roughly 84% occurring only once. Sequencing was performed on peripheral blood. The receptor source for this set is a woman in her 40s with active or convalescent COVID-19.

This clone has only one observation. This chain uses TRBV3-1 (or the pseudogene TRBV3-2) with TRBJ1-2; the match to TRBD1 covers 8 bases. This CDR3 has 14 amino acids. With 2 bases clipped from V and 9 bases from J, the junction kept 8 bases outside the gene matches. Germline CDR1 is LGHDT and CDR2 is YNNKEL (reference sequence). The CDR3 reads CASSQPGTGLSYTF. The CDR3, as DNA: TGTGCCAGCAGCCAACCCGGGACAGGATTGAGCTACACCTTC.

V gene TRBV28 combines with J gene TRBJ1-1; 7 bases agree with TRBD1. From germline, CDR1 is MDHEN and CDR2 SYDVKM. V gave up 5 bases and J gave up 8 bases; unmatched junction bases: 14. This CDR3 is built from 15 residues. CDR3 sequence (DNA): TGTGCCAGCAGTGTATCCCCGGGACAGCTCTCGGAAGCTTTCTTT. It translates to CASSVSPGQLSEAFF.

The genes are TRBV27 and TRBJ1-5; TRBD1 aligns across 12 bases. Germline V CDR1 and CDR2: MNHEY, SMNVEV (reference sequence). This CDR3 has 15 residues. J lost 5 bases, V lost 4 bases, and 3 bases had no gene match. CDR3 amino acids: CASSSGQGAHQPQHF. DNA for the CDR3: TGTGCCAGCAGTTCGGGACAGGGGGCGCATCAGCCCCAGCATTTT.

The chain recombines TRBV14 with TRBJ1-6, with D hard to call. This CDR3 contains 14 residues. V dropped 4 bases and J dropped 9 bases, with 13 bases sitting between them. The germline V gene has CDR1 SGHDN and CDR2 FVKESK. This chain's CDR3 is CASSPYASFSPLHF. The DNA for the CDR3 is TGTGCCAGCAGCCCATACGCCAGTTTTTCACCCCTCCACTTT.

This clone turned up a few times. V and J are TRBV18 and TRBJ2-7; 9 bases are shared with TRBD1. Germline V gene data show CDR1 as KGHSH and CDR2 as LQKENI. The junction had 4 bases not matched to a gene; V was cut back by 3 bases and J by 1 base. The length of the CDR3 is 15 residues. The CDR3 is CASSPGTGRSYEQYF. In nucleotides, the CDR3 is TGTGCCAGCTCACCTGGGACAGGGAGGTCCTACGAGCAGTACTTC.

The chain links TRBV5-1 to TRBJ2-5, with 9 bases identical to TRBD1. With 4 bases clipped from V and 2 bases from J, the junction kept 3 bases outside the gene matches. Germline values: CDR1 SGHRS, CDR2 YFSETQ. The CDR3 is made up of 14 amino acids. CDR3 residues: CASSQGTGQETQYF. The DNA for the CDR3 is TGCGCCAGCAGCCAAGGGACAGGGCAAGAGACCCAGTACTTC.

The chain joins TRBV14 to TRBJ2-1; D is undetermined. The CDR3 has 13 amino acids. V was cut by 0 bases and J by 7 bases, with 7 bases left in between. Germline assignment: CDR1 SGHDN and CDR2 FVKESK. CDR3 DNA: TGTGCCAGCAGCCAAGATAGGCGGAATGAGCAGTTCTTC. Amino acid sequence: CASSQDRRNEQFF.

For this clone: At one end, the junction sequence differs from germline, possibly due to a read error. The rearrangement uses TRBV7-9 and TRBJ2-2; 8 nucleotides agree with TRBD1. Germline lookup yields CDR1 SEHNR and CDR2 FQNEAQ (reference sequence). The CDR3 is 15 residues long. DNA of the CDR3: TGTGCCAGCAGCTCTTGGACAGGGAACGCCGGGGAGCTGTTTTTT. Translated, it gives CASSSWTGNAGELFF.

As regards this clone: Other nucleotide sequences from this sample produce the same CDR3. The V call is TRBV18, the J call TRBJ1-2; maybe TRBD1 (5 bases). Germline lookup yields CDR1 KGHSH and CDR2 LQKENI. V was pared by 2 bases and J by 5 bases, with 9 bases between. The CDR3 is made up of 13 amino acids. This CDR3 is CASSPSGGYGYTF. The CDR3 nucleotides read TGTGCCAGCTCACCATCTGGGGGGTATGGCTACACCTTC.

The chain employs TRBV28 and TRBJ1-2; 7 nucleotides line up with TRBD1. In germline, CDR1 is MDHEN, CDR2 SYDVKM. Losses at the gene ends were 6 bases for V and 3 bases for J; bases not matched to a gene: 4. The CDR3 sequence is 13 residues long. The CDR3 here is CASRLDRDYGYTF. DNA for the CDR3: TGTGCCAGCAGACTCGACAGGGACTATGGCTACACCTTC.

This rearrangement joins TRBV27 to TRBJ2-7, with D perhaps matching TRBD1 (5 bases). Germline values: CDR1 MNHEY, CDR2 SMNVEV (reference sequence). CDR3 size: 13 residues. Deletions cut 3 bases from V and 5 bases from J, with 11 bases between. CDR3 amino acids: CASSLAGPDEQYF. The CDR3 DNA follows: TGTGCCAGCAGTTTGGCAGGGCCCGACGAGCAGTACTTC.

The V and J genes are TRBV10-3 and TRBJ1-1; D is perhaps TRBD1 (5 bases). Germline assignment: CDR1 ENHRY and CDR2 SYGVKD. V lost 6 bases, J lost 5 bases, and 16 bases lay in between. This CDR3 comprises 14 residues. This CDR3 is CAISRDLAGTEAFF. The CDR3 nucleotides read TGTGCCATCAGCCGGGACTTGGCGGGGACTGAAGCTTTCTTT.

CDR3 sequence reads: CASSLAYNEQFF. The CDR3 DNA follows: TGTGCCAGCAGCTTAGCGTACAATGAGCAGTTCTTC. V is TRBV11-2 and J is TRBJ2-1, with unresolved D. This CDR3 has 12 amino acids. The V and J ends lost 1 base and 4 bases respectively, with 2 bases between them. Germline lookup yields CDR1 SGHAT and CDR2 FQNNGV. Complete variable domain (other parts from reference TRBV11-2 and TRBJ2-1): EAGVAQSPRYKIIEKRQSVAFWCNPISGHATLYWYQQILGQGPKLLIQFQNNGVVDDSQLPKDRFSAERLKGVDSTLKIQPAKLEDSAVYLCASSLAYNEQFFGPGTRLTVL.

The chain couples TRBV24-1 to TRBJ1-2; 7 nucleotides align to TRBD1. CDR3 length: 14 residues. Germline loops: CDR1 KGHDR, CDR2 SFDVKD. V shed 4 bases and J 4 bases; nucleotides not matched to a gene: 5. In DNA form, the CDR3 reads TGTGCCACCAGTGAGGACAGGTCGGGCTATGGCTACACCTTC. This gives the protein CATSEDRSGYGYTF.

The chain links TRBV27 to TRBJ2-1; 12 nucleotides match TRBD2. CDR3 length: 15 residues. Losses at the gene ends were 5 bases for V and 5 bases for J; bases not matched to a gene: 4. Germline CDR1 reads MNHEY; CDR2 reads SMNVEV (reference sequence). The CDR3 sequence: CASSITSGGNNEQFF. CDR3 bases: TGTGCCAGCAGTATCACTAGCGGGGGGAACAATGAGCAGTTCTTC.

This clone appeared a few times. This chain connects TRBV18 to TRBJ2-6; possible D gene TRBD2, 6 bases. The V and J ends lost 6 bases and 0 bases respectively, with 12 bases between them. CDR3 length equals 16 residues. CDR1 is KGHSH and CDR2 is LQKENI in the germline V gene. CDR3 loop: CASSPRGSSGANVLTF. The CDR3 DNA is TGTGCCAGCTCGCCCCGGGGGAGCTCTGGGGCCAACGTCCTGACTTTC.

The V and J genes are TRBV10-3 and TRBJ2-7; 9 bases are shared with TRBD1. J lost 3 bases, V lost 6 bases, and 9 bases had no gene match. Germline CDR1 reads ENHRY; CDR2 reads SYGVKD. The CDR3 runs to 15 residues. The CDR3 sequence is CAIRSDRGGDYEQYF. DNA for the CDR3: TGTGCCATCAGATCCGACAGGGGGGGCGACTACGAGCAGTACTTC.

This chain uses TRBV10-2 with TRBJ1-4, with D possibly matching TRBD1 (5 bases). From germline, CDR1 is WSHSY and CDR2 SAAADI. The CDR3 is made up of 11 amino acids. V gave up 6 bases and J gave up 14 bases, with 13 bases separating them. CDR3 protein: CASRENRFLFF. In nucleotides, the CDR3 is TGCGCCAGCAGGGAGAACAGGTTCCTGTTTTTT.

V gene TRBV19 combines with J gene TRBJ1-5, with TRBD1 matching 7 bases. CDR3 length equals 15 residues. With V trimmed by 4 bases and J by 3 bases, 6 bases remained unmatched. CDR1 is LNHDA, CDR2 SQIVND, per germline (reference sequence). The CDR3 nucleotides are TGTGCCAGTAGTACGGACAGGCATTACAATCAGCCCCAGCATTTT. Its translation: CASSTDRHYNQPQHF.

The chain carries TRBV19 and TRBJ1-2, with 9 nucleotides matching TRBD1. Trimming cost V 4 bases and J 10 bases; bases outside gene matches: 7. The germline V gene encodes CDR1 LNHDA and CDR2 SQIVND (reference sequence). There are 13 residues in the CDR3. CDR3 in amino acids: CASSTGQGSAYTF. DNA for the CDR3: TGTGCCAGTAGTACGGGACAGGGTTCGGCCTACACCTTC.

This clone is a singleton in its sample. The V gene is TRBV11-3, the J gene TRBJ2-7; 7 positions agree with TRBD1. Germline V CDR1 and CDR2: SGHNT, YENEEA. The CDR3 is made up of 14 amino acids. The trim removed 5 bases at V and 6 bases at J, leaving 10 bases unmatched. The CDR3: CASSNRQGSGEQYF. CDR3 sequence (DNA): TGTGCCAGCAGCAACCGACAGGGCTCCGGCGAGCAGTACTTC. Supplemented by reference TRBV11-3 and TRBJ2-7, the full variable domain reads EAGVVQSPRYKIIEKKQPVAFWCNPISGHNTLYWYLQNLGQGPELLIRYENEEAVDDSQLPKDRFSAERLKGVDSTLKIQPAELGDSAVYLCASSNRQGSGEQYFGPGTRLTVT.

V is TRBV5-1 and J is TRBJ1-6, with TRBD1 identical over 7 bases. The CDR3 covers 16 residues. In germline, CDR1 is SGHRS, CDR2 YFSETQ. Trimming at V came to 0 bases and at J to 7 bases, leaving 7 bases not matched to a gene. The DNA for the CDR3 is TGCGCCAGCAGCTTGGAGCACAGGGGAGCAAATTCACCCCTCCACTTT. Translating it yields CASSLEHRGANSPLHF.

The J gene is TRBJ2-2, the V gene TRBV5-1, with TRBD1 as a possible D gene (6 bases). The germline V and J ends were trimmed by 5 bases and 4 bases, with 15 bases remaining between them. The length of the CDR3 is 15 residues. Looked up from germline, CDR1 is SGHRS and CDR2 is YFSETQ. As DNA, the CDR3 is TGCGCCAGCAGTTTCACGCAGGGGACCACCGGGGAGCTGTTTTTT. Its protein product is CASSFTQGTTGELFF. The full variable domain, with the rest looked up from reference TRBV5-1 and TRBJ2-2, is KAGVTQTPRYLIKTRGQQVTLSCSPISGHRSVSWYQQTPGQGLQFLFEYFSETQRNKGNFPGRFSGRQFSNSRSEMNVSTLELGDSALYLCASSFTQGTTGELFFGEGSRLTVL.

The sample holds one count of this clone. The V and J genes are TRBV11-2 and TRBJ1-6, with D uncertain. The length of the CDR3 is 12 residues. V gave up 5 bases and J gave up 6 bases, with 5 bases separating them. Looked up from germline, CDR1 is SGHAT and CDR2 is FQNNGV. CDR3 nucleotides: TGTGCCAGCAGCCTAATTAATTCACCCCTCCACTTT. Encoded protein: CASSLINSPLHF.

The chain joins TRBV19 to TRBJ2-7; perhaps TRBD2 as D (7 bases). The V gene lost 7 bases and the J gene lost 6 bases, with 16 bases spanning the gap. Germline CDR1 LNHDA, CDR2 SQIVND (reference sequence). There are 13 residues in the CDR3. The CDR3 bases are TGTGCCAGTATAGGCAGGGGACTATTCGAGCAGTACGTC. The encoded protein is CASIGRGLFEQYV.